The clone carrying this T cell receptor (beta chain) was counted many times. Its antigen is still unknown. Indicated time point: newly diagnosed GD, antithyroid drugs for less than 3 months. Scientists built the TCR library using RNA that was extracted from PBMCs. This sample was taken from a study of regulatory T cells in long-lasting Graves disease. Construction of TCR beta libraries relied on iRepertoire HTBI primers and on Arm-PCR targeting CDR3 regions. Via MiXCR, TCRdb re-called the multiplex PCR reads, giving one row per CDR3 protein. The repertoire includes about 440,000 distinct CDR3 sequences, about 17% of them detected once, and around 10% sits in the top ten. Findings of the study overall: Newly diagnosed patients shared about 950 public clonotypes; persistent patients shared about 2,500.

The data were also submitted as part of a second study, on T cells in Graves' hyperthyroidism and ophthalmopathy. From that report: An absence of ophthalmopathy progression within 18 months meant stable Graves' hyperthyroidism. Blood samples included most of the expanded thyroid clonotypes exceeding 0.001.

The sequenced sample was peripheral blood mononuclear cells (PBMCs), obtained at new diagnosis, from a patient treated with antithyroid drugs. The sequence was collected from a woman aged 25 to 39 with Graves disease.

CDR3 DNA: TGTGCCAGCAGCGTGGGACGGACTGCCCTCTCCTACGAGCAGTACTTC. It encodes CASSVGRTALSYEQYF. The rearrangement uses TRBV9 and TRBJ2-7; D may match TRBD1 or TRBD2 (5 bases each). The germline CDR1 and CDR2 sequences are SGDLS and YYNGEE. Trimming left V 2 bases short and J 0 bases short, with 15 bases between. CDR3 length equals 16 residues.